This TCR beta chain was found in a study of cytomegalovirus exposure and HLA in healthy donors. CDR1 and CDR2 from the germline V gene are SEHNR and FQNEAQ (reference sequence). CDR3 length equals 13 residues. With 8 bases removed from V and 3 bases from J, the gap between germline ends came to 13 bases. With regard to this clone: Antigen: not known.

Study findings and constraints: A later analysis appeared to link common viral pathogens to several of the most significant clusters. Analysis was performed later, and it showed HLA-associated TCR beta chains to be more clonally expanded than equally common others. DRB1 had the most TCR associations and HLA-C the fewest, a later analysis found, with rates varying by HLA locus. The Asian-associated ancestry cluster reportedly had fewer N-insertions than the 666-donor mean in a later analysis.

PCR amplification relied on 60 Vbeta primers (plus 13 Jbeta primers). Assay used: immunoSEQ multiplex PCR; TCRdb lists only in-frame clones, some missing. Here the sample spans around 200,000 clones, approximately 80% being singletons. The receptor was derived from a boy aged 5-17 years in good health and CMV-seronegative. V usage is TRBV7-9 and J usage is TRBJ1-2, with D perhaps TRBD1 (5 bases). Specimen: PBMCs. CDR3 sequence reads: CASAIGVDYGYTF. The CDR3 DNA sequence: TGTGCCAGCGCGATAGGGGTGGACTATGGCTACACCTTC.